This TCR beta chain was sequenced for a study of T-cell memory formation after mild COVID-19. Overall study: TCR clustering was largely donor specific.

The germline V gene encodes CDR1 SGHTA and CDR2 FQGTGA. V was pared by 5 bases and J by 6 bases, with 6 bases of the junction left unmatched. The CDR3 sequence is 13 residues long. Constant-segment-primed 5'RACE gave TCR alpha and TCR beta cDNA libraries with sample barcodes and UMIs. TCRdb processed the 5' RACE reads anew with MiXCR; each CDR3 protein has one entry. Among 250,000 or so distinct CDR3 sequences listed, over 15% were seen once. The source material was PBMCs or a T cell subset sorted from them (not recorded which). The source of this sequence is a man between 18 and 35 years old who had mild COVID-19 (a few samples of this study predate the infection). Cell type and time point are not known. The rearrangement links TRBV7-3 to TRBJ2-7; the match to TRBD1 covers 8 bases. The CDR3 DNA sequence: TGTGCCAGCAGCCCCTGGACAGGGACCGAGCAGTACTTC. Encoded protein: CASSPWTGTEQYF.